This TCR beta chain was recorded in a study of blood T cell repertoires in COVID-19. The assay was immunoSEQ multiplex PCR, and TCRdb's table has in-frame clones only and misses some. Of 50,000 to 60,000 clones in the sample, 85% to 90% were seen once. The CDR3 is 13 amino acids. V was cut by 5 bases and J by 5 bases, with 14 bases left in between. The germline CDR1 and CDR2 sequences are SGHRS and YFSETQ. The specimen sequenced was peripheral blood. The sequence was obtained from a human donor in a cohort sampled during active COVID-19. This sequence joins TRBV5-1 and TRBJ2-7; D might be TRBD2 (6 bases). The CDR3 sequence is CASRLRERDEQYF. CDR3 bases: TGCGCCAGCAGGCTCCGGGAGCGGGACGAGCAGTACTTC.